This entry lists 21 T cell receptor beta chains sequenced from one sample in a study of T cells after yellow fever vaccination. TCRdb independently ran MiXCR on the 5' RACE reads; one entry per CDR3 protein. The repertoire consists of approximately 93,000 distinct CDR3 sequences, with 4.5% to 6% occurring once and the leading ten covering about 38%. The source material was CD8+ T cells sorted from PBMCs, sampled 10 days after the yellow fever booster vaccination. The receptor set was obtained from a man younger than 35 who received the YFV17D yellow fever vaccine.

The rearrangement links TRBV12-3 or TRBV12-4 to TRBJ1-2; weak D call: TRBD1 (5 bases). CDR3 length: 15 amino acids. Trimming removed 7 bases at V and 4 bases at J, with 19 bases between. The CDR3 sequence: CASMGSGRFLYGYTF. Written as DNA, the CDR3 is TGTGCCAGCATGGGGTCAGGGCGGTTCCTCTATGGCTACACCTTC.

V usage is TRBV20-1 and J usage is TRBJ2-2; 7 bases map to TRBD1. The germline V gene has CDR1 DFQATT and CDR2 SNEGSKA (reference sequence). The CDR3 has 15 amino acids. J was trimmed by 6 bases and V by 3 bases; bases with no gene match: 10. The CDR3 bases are TGCAGTGCTAGCTCTGGGGACAGCCTCCCCGGGGAGCTGTTTTTT. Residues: CSASSGDSLPGELFF.

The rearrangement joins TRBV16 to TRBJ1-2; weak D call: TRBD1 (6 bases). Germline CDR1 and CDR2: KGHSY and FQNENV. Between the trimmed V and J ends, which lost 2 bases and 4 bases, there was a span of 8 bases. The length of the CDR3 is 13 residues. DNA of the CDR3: TGTGCCAGCAGCCAAAACAGGGCCTATGGCTACACCTTC. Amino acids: CASSQNRAYGYTF.

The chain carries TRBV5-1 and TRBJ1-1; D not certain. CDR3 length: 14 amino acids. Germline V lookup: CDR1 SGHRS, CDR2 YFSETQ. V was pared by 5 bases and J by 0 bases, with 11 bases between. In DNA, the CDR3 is TGCGCCAGCAGATGGAACAGCATGAACACTGAAGCTTTCTTT. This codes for CASRWNSMNTEAFF.

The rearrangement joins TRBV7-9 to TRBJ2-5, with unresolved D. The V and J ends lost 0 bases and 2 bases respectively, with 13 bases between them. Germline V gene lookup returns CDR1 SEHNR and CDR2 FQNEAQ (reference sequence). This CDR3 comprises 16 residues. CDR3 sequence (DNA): TGTGCCAGCAGCTTAGCTTGGACCAGACGGCAAGAGACCCAGTACTTC. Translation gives CASSLAWTRRQETQYF. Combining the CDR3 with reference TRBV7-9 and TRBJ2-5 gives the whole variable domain DTGVSQNPRHKITKRGQNVTFRCDPISEHNRLYWYRQTLGQGPEFLTYFQNEAQLEKSRLLSDRFSAERPKGSFSTLEIQRTEQGDSAMYLCASSLAWTRRQETQYFGPGTRLLVL.

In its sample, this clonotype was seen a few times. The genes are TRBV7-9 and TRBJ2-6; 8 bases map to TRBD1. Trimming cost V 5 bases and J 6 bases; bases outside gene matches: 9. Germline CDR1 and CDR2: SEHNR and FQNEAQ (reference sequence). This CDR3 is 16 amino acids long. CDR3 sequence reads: CASSENRGKEANVLTF. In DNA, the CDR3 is TGTGCCAGCAGCGAAAACAGGGGGAAGGAGGCCAACGTCCTGACTTTC.

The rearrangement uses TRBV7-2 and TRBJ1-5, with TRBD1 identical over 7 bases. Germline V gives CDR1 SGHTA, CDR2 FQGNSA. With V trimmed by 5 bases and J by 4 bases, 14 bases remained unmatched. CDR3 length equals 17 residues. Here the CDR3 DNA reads TGTGCCAGCAGCCCAAAAGGGGGACAGAGTCCGAATCAGCCCCAGCATTTT. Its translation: CASSPKGGQSPNQPQHF.

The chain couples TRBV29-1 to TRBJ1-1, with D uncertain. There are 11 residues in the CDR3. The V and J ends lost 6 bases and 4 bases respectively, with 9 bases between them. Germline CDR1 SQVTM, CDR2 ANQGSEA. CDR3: CSVSRGTEAFF. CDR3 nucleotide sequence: TGCAGCGTCTCCAGAGGCACTGAAGCTTTCTTT. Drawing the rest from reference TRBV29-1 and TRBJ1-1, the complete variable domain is SAVISQKPSRDICQRGTSLTIQCQVDSQVTMMFWYRQQPGQSLTLIATANQGSEATYESGFVIDKFPISRPNLTFSTLTVSNMSPEDSSIYLCSVSRGTEAFFGQGTRLTVV.

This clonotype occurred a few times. The CDR3 bases are TGTGCCAGACCCGGGGGGTCAGTCACTGAAGCTTTCTTT. It specifies CARPGGSVTEAFF. The V call is TRBV2, the J call TRBJ1-1; the D gene is possibly TRBD1 (5 bases). V was trimmed by 9 bases and J by 4 bases, leaving 15 bases between them. The CDR3 length is 13 residues. Germline CDR1 is SNHLY and CDR2 is FYNNEI.

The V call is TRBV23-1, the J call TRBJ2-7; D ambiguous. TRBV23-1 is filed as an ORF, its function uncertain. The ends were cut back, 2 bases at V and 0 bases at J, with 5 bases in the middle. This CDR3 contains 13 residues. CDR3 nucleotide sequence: TGCGCCAGCAGTCAAATGTACTCCTACGAGCAGTACGTC. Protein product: CASSQMYSYEQYV.

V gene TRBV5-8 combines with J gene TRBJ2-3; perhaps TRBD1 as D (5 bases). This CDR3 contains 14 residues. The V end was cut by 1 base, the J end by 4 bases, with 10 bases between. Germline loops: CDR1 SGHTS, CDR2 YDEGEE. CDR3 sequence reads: CASSLKQGPDTQYF. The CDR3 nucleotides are TGTGCCAGCAGCTTGAAGCAGGGCCCAGATACGCAGTATTTT.

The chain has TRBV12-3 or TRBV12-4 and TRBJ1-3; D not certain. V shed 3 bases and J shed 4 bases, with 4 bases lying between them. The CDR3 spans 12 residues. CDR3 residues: CASSFTGNTIYF. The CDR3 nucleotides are TGTGCCAGCAGTTTTACGGGAAACACCATATATTTT.

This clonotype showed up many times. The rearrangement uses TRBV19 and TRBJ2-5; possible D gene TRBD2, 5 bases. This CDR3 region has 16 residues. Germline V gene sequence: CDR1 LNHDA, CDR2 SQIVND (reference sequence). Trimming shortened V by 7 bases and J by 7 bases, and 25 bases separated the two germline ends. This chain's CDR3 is CASTSVSDSNMGTQYF. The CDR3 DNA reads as TGTGCCAGTACGTCGGTTTCGGACTCTAATATGGGGACCCAGTACTTC.

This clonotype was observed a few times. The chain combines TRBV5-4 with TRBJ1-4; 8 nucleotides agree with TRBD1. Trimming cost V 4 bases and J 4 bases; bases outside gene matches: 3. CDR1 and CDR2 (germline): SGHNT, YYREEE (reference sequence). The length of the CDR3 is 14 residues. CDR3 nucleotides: TGTGCCAGCAGCCCGGACAGGGATAATGAAAAACTGTTTTTT. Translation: CASSPDRDNEKLFF.

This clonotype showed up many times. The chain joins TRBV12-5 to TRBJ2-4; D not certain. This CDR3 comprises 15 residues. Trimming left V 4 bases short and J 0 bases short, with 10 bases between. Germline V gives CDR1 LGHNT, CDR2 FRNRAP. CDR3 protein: CASGSPTLAKNIQYF. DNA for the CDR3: TGTGCTAGTGGTTCCCCTACCCTAGCCAAAAACATTCAGTACTTC. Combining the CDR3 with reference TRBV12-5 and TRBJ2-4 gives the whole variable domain DARVTQTPRHKVTEMGQEVTMRCQPILGHNTVFWYRQTMMQGLELLAYFRNRAPLDDSGMPKDRFSAEMPDATLATLKIQPSEPRDSAVYFCASGSPTLAKNIQYFGAGTRLSVL.

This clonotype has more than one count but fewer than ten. The CDR3 DNA reads as TGTGCCAGCAGCTTGGCACGGACAGCAGCTTTCTTT. It specifies CASSLARTAAFF. The gene calls are TRBV5-5 and TRBJ1-1, with D possibly matching TRBD1 (6 bases). Germline-derived CDR1 and CDR2 are SGHKS and YYEKEE (reference sequence). There are 12 residues in the CDR3. V lost 0 bases to trimming and J lost 10 bases, with 10 bases between them.

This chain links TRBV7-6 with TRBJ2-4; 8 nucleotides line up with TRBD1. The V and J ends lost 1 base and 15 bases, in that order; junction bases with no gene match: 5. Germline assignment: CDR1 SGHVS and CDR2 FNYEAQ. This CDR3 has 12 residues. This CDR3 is CASSLGQGALYF. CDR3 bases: TGTGCCAGCAGCTTAGGCCAGGGGGCTTTGTACTTC.

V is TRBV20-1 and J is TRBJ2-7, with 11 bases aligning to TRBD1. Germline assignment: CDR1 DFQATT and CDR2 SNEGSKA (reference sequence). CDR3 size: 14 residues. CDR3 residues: CSARVGQGVYEQYF. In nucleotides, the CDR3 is TGCAGCGCGAGGGTGGGACAGGGGGTCTACGAGCAGTACTTC.

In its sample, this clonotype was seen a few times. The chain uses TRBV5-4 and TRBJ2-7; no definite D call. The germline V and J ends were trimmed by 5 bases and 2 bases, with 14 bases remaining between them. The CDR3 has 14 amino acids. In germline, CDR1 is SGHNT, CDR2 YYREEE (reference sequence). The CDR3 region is CASRRDLPPYEQYV. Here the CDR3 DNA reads TGTGCCAGCAGGCGAGATCTACCCCCCTACGAGCAGTACGTC.

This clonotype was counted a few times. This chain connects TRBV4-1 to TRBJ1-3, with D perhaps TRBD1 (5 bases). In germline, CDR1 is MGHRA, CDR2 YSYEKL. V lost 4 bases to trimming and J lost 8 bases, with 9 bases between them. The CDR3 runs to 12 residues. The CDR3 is CASSLRGDTIYF. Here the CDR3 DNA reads TGCGCCAGCAGCCTAAGAGGGGACACCATATATTTT.

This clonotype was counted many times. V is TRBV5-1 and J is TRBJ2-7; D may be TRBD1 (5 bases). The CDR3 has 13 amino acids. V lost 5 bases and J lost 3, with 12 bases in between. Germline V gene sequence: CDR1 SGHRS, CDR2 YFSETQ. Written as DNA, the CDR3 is TGCGCCAGCAGGACAGAGAATTACTACGAGCAGTACTTC. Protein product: CASRTENYYEQYF.